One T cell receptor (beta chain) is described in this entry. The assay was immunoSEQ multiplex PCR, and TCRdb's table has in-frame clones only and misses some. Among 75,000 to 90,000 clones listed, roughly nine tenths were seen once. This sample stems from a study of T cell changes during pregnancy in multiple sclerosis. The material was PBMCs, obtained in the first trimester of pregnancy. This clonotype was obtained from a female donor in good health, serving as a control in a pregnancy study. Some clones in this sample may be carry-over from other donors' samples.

CDR3 residues: CASSLGQDRGNTEAFF. The CDR3, as DNA: TGTGCCAGCAGCTTAGGCCAAGACAGGGGGAACACTGAAGCTTTCTTT. V and J are TRBV11-2 and TRBJ1-1; 8 nucleotides match TRBD1. The CDR3 extends over 16 amino acids. With V trimmed by 1 base and J by 1 base, 5 bases remained unmatched. The V gene's germline CDR1 is SGHAT and CDR2 FQNNGV.